This T cell receptor beta chain was documented in a study of identifying expanded T cells in peripheral blood. Regarding the study as a whole: Across healthy donors, higher total template counts meant significantly greater approximately 2-week count variance.

The germline V gene encodes CDR1 SGHRS and CDR2 YFSETQ. The ends were cut back, 4 bases at V and 0 bases at J, with 11 bases in the middle. The CDR3 is 14 amino acids. Here immunoSEQ multiplex PCR was the method, and the copy in TCRdb shows in-frame clones only, minus some. The sample has around 100,000 clones, around 88% seen once; the top ten hold around an eighth. On this clone: Antigen: not known.

Sequences were obtained from blood. The rearrangement joins TRBV5-1 to TRBJ2-7, with D possibly matching TRBD1 (5 bases). The origin of this receptor is a person between 18 and 70 years old in good health. The CDR3 nucleotides read TGCGCCAGCAGCCACCAGACAGACTCCTACGAGCAGTACTTC. It codes for CASSHQTDSYEQYF.